These 13 T cell receptor beta chains came from one sample sequenced in a study of blood T cell repertoires in COVID-19. TCRdb keeps only in-frame clones here, not all; method: immunoSEQ multiplex PCR. The sample carries about 270,000 clones, 65% to 90% recorded once. The sample comprised peripheral blood. These receptors were taken from a human donor in a cohort sampled during active COVID-19.

The chain uses TRBV28 and TRBJ1-5; a possible D gene is TRBD1 (6 bases). V lost 3 bases to trimming and J lost 5 bases, with 14 bases between them. Per the germline V gene, CDR1 is MDHEN and CDR2 is SYDVKM. The CDR3 contains 15 residues. The CDR3 sequence is CASSFPNRADQPQHF. In DNA, the CDR3 is TGTGCCAGCAGTTTCCCGAACAGGGCGGATCAGCCCCAGCATTTT.

The genes are TRBV6-5 and TRBJ2-7; 7 positions agree with TRBD1. The CDR3 runs 15 residues. Germline V gene sequence: CDR1 MNHEY, CDR2 SVGAGI. V lost 7 bases, J lost 2 bases, and 11 bases stayed unmatched. The CDR3 nucleotides are TGTGCCAGCACCCTCCGGACAGGTGTTACCTACGAGCAGTACTTC. It translates to CASTLRTGVTYEQYF.

The CDR3 DNA is TGTGCCAGTAGTATCCGGACTAGCGGCACAGATACGCAGTATTTT. It specifies CASSIRTSGTDTQYF. This chain connects TRBV19 to TRBJ2-3; 9 positions match TRBD2. V lost 3 bases and J lost 1; bases outside the gene matches: 2. This CDR3 contains 15 residues. Germline CDR1 LNHDA, CDR2 SQIVND (reference sequence).

A single count supports this clone. The chain combines TRBV6-6 with TRBJ2-3; maybe TRBD1 (5 bases). The length of the CDR3 is 15 residues. V shed 2 bases and J shed 1 base, with 10 bases lying between them. Germline lookup yields CDR1 MNHNY and CDR2 SVGAGI (reference sequence). The CDR3: CASSYPIQGTDTQYF. CDR3 sequence (DNA): TGTGCCAGCAGTTACCCGATACAGGGCACAGATACGCAGTATTTT.

V gene TRBV28 combines with J gene TRBJ1-3; D is possibly TRBD1 (5 bases). The CDR3 runs 15 residues. Germline-derived CDR1 and CDR2 are MDHEN and SYDVKM. The ends were cut back, 6 bases at V and 3 bases at J, with 15 bases in the middle. The CDR3 region is CASSPTGRSGNTIYF. The CDR3 DNA reads TGTGCCAGCAGCCCCACAGGACGAAGTGGAAACACCATATATTTT.

The chain joins TRBV29-1 to TRBJ1-1, with 8 bases that match TRBD1. V dropped 7 bases and J dropped 4; count of bases not matched to a gene: 5. Germline V gene sequence: CDR1 SQVTM, CDR2 ANQGSEA. This CDR3 is built from 12 residues. The CDR3 sequence: CSGLTGATEAFF. CDR3 DNA sequence: TGCAGCGGATTGACAGGGGCCACTGAAGCTTTCTTT.

CDR3 sequence reads: CAWSRGLKETQYF. The CDR3 nucleotides are TGTGCCTGGAGTCGGGGACTTAAAGAGACCCAGTACTTC. The rearrangement uses TRBV30 and TRBJ2-5; D is possibly TRBD2 (6 bases). The CDR3 has 13 amino acids. The V gene's germline CDR1 is GTSNPN and CDR2 SVGIG (reference sequence). Trimming took 2 bases from V and 3 from J, leaving 10 bases between them.

This chain connects TRBV5-1 to TRBJ1-3; the D is unclear. Deletions cut 4 bases from V and 1 base from J, with 9 bases between. CDR1 SGHRS and CDR2 YFSETQ come from the germline V gene. The CDR3 contains 14 residues. This CDR3 is CASSAGQSGNTIYF. The CDR3 DNA is TGCGCCAGCAGCGCGGGCCAGTCTGGAAACACCATATATTTT. The variable domain in full, with the rest retrieved from reference TRBV5-1 and TRBJ1-3, is KAGVTQTPRYLIKTRGQQVTLSCSPISGHRSVSWYQQTPGQGLQFLFEYFSETQRNKGNFPGRFSGRQFSNSRSEMNVSTLELGDSALYLCASSAGQSGNTIYFGEGSWLTVV.

CDR3 in amino acids: CASSSWPGSNTGELFF. The CDR3 nucleotides are TGTGCCAGCAGCTCTTGGCCGGGGTCGAACACCGGGGAGCTGTTTTTT. The chain is built from TRBV7-9 and TRBJ2-2, with D possibly TRBD2 on 5 matching bases. In germline, CDR1 is SEHNR, CDR2 FQNEAQ (reference sequence). This CDR3 contains 16 residues. Trimming took 4 bases from V and 0 from J, leaving 12 bases between them.

The gene calls are TRBV30 and TRBJ2-6; 7 positions agree with TRBD1. CDR3 size: 16 residues. The germline CDR1 and CDR2 sequences are GTSNPN and SVGIG (reference sequence). V was clipped by 3 bases and J by 4 bases; unmatched bases: 9. The CDR3 nucleotides are TGTGCCTGGAGCAAACAAGGGACAGCCGGGGCCAACGTCCTGACTTTC. Its translation: CAWSKQGTAGANVLTF.

This rearrangement joins TRBV28 to TRBJ2-7, with 9 nucleotides matching TRBD1. Losses at the gene ends were 7 bases for V and 4 bases for J; bases not matched to a gene: 8. The germline gives CDR1 MDHEN, CDR2 SYDVKM. CDR3 length: 14 amino acids. Written as DNA, the CDR3 is TGTGCCAGCACGGGGACAGGGAGGAGATACGAGCAGTACTTC. Amino acid sequence: CASTGTGRRYEQYF.

The V call is TRBV7-8, the J call TRBJ1-1; D possibly corresponds to TRBD1 (6 bases). CDR3 length equals 15 residues. CDR1 SGHVS and CDR2 FQNEAQ come from the germline V gene. The ends were cut back, 1 base at V and 4 bases at J, with 13 bases in the middle. Written as DNA, the CDR3 is TGTGCCAGCAGCTTAGAACAGGGAGGGAGCACTGAAGCTTTCTTT. Protein product: CASSLEQGGSTEAFF.

In this sample, this clone turned up once. The V gene is TRBV18, the J gene TRBJ1-5; 8 nucleotides agree with TRBD1. V shed 3 bases, J shed 5 bases, and the junction held 15 bases outside the gene matches. Germline V lookup: CDR1 KGHSH, CDR2 LQKENI. The CDR3 is made up of 18 amino acids. The CDR3 DNA sequence: TGTGCCAGCTCACCTTCCCGACAGGGGTCCGTCCCTTATCAGCCCCAGCATTTT. This sequence encodes CASSPSRQGSVPYQPQHF.